This record looks at one T cell receptor (beta chain) sequence and its context. V lost 4 bases, J lost 4 bases, and 10 bases lay in between. In germline, CDR1 is MNHEY, CDR2 SVGAGI. This CDR3 region has 13 residues. Regions amplified from RNA transcripts were the TCR beta CDR3 regions. HTBI primers were the set used in a first-round RT-PCR of the TCR CDR3. TCRdb analysed the multiplex PCR reads with MiXCR anew, one entry per CDR3 protein. The sample lists 350,000 to 400,000 distinct CDR3 sequences; roughly 19% were seen once. This sample was included in a study of T cells in Graves' hyperthyroidism and ophthalmopathy. Those patients with uncontrolled infection, other autoimmune disease, pregnancy or lactation were excluded. Fresh 10 ml peripheral blood yielded PBMCs.

This chain links TRBV6-5 with TRBJ1-1; D gene uncertain. The TCR sequence derives from a woman aged 18-30 years with Graves' hyperthyroidism. Sequencing was carried out using blood. As DNA, the CDR3 is TGTGCCAGCAGTTGGGTCCGTATCACTGAAGCTTTCTTT. It translates to CASSWVRITEAFF.